The source of this T cell receptor (beta chain) is a study of cytomegalovirus exposure and HLA in healthy donors. The protocol was immunoSEQ multiplex PCR, while the TCRdb copy is restricted to in-frame clones and leaves out a portion. This table has 110,000 or so clones, 70% to 90% appearing once. Concerning this clone: Its target is unknown.

The CDR3 loop spans 15 amino acids. Trimming removed 0 bases at V and 2 bases at J, with 12 bases between. Germline CDR1 and CDR2: SGHTS and YDEGEE. Study observations and caveats: The study flagged some 170 TCR beta chains as cytomegalovirus-associated.

The source material was PBMCs. The origin of this receptor is a young man in good health and CMV-seropositive. The chain employs TRBV5-8 and TRBJ2-7; weak D call: TRBD1 (6 bases). CDR3 sequence (DNA): TGTGCCAGCAGCTTGGATCCAGGGGCCGCCTACGAGCAGTACTTC. The encoded protein is CASSLDPGAAYEQYF. The whole variable domain, remainder taken from reference TRBV5-8 and TRBJ2-7, is EAGVTQSPTHLIKTRGQQATLRCSPISGHTSVYWYQQALGLGLQFLLWYDEGEERNRGNFPPRFSGRQFPNYSSELNVNALELEDSALYLCASSLDPGAAYEQYFGPGTRLTVT.